This T cell receptor (beta chain) comes out of a study of blood T cell repertoires in COVID-19. Whole-study context: The origin of the acute and convalescent COVID-19 samples was the United States, Italy and Spain. T cells, B-cell-depleted T cells, or PBMCs provided the cDNA or gDNA that served as material.

With 7 bases removed from V and 3 bases from J, the gap between germline ends came to 28 bases. CDR1 MDHEN and CDR2 SYDVKM come from the germline V gene. The CDR3 is made up of 18 amino acids. In the authors' workflow: Amplified reference gene primers provided the basis for estimating nucleated cell counts. Clones were sequenced by immunoSEQ multiplex PCR, and TCRdb holds only the in-frame ones, with some missing. V, J and clone size are taken as reported in that table, and D and trimming were inferred from the DNA itself. The sample lists about 280,000 clones, 85% occurring once. The chain uses TRBV28 and TRBJ2-7, with D possibly TRBD2 on 6 matching bases. Sequenced: peripheral blood. The receptor's source is a man aged 50 or older with active or convalescent COVID-19. The DNA for the CDR3 is TGTGCCAGCACCCGTCCCCTCATCCGCGAGACTAGTAGCTACGAGCAGTACTTC. As protein: CASTRPLIRETSSYEQYF.